This TCR beta chain was found in a study of T-cell reconstitution after alpha-beta-depleted transplantation in children. Unique molecular identifiers were used in preparing the TCRbeta library. TCRdb ran MiXCR on the PCR reads and lists one entry per CDR3 protein. The sample shows about 540,000 distinct CDR3 sequences, over 20% of them seen only once. CDR1 is ENHRY, CDR2 SYGVKD, per germline. Trimming removed 3 bases from V and 7 bases from J, with 12 bases in between. This CDR3 is 13 amino acids long. The table lists this clonotype with a few counts. The sequence derives from a boy less than two years old with Wiskott-Aldrich syndrome, due to receive a stem cell transplant. The J gene is TRBJ1-2, the V gene TRBV10-3; tentative D call: TRBD1 (6 bases). This specimen consisted of PBMCs, obtained before TCRalphabeta/CD19-depleted stem cell transplant. Here the CDR3 reads CAISDVGASGYTF. In DNA form, the CDR3 reads TGTGCCATCAGTGATGTGGGGGCGAGTGGCTACACCTTC.